These T cell receptor beta chains were read from a single sample in a study of CD8 T cells in ankylosing spondylitis. From the 5' RACE reads, TCRdb called clonotypes with MiXCR, one entry per CDR3 protein. The sample has 200,000 to 250,000 distinct CDR3 sequences, 30% to 40% seen once. Sequencing input: blood, either unsorted or a sorted T cell fraction (not recorded which). The receptors here all came from a male donor with ankylosing spondylitis or in good health (not recorded which). CDR3s include the opening cysteine and the closing phenylalanine or tryptophan. Fields, in order: clone size, J gene, D gene, V gene, CDR3 protein, CDR3 DNA. A D gene is named only where the DNA matches it firmly. Only some rows state a clone size, as once, few, many or a class for expanded clones.

abundance: NA; j_gene: TRBJ2-1; d_gene: TRBD1; v_gene: TRBV20-1; CDR3aa: CSAQRQGPNEQFF; CDR3nt: TGCAGTGCCCAAAGACAGGGGCCTAATGAGCAGTTCTTC
abundance: few; j_gene: TRBJ2-5; d_gene: NA; v_gene: TRBV29-1; CDR3aa: CSVDQETQYF; CDR3nt: TGCAGCGTTGACCAAGAGACCCAGTACTTC
abundance: few; j_gene: TRBJ2-5; d_gene: NA; v_gene: TRBV7-7; CDR3aa: CASSLGGSETQYF; CDR3nt: TGTGCCAGCAGCTTAGGTGGCAGTGAGACCCAGTACTTC
abundance: NA; j_gene: TRBJ2-3; d_gene: TRBD1; v_gene: TRBV29-1; CDR3aa: CSVGFRTGVGDTQYF; CDR3nt: TGCAGCGTTGGGTTCCGGACAGGGGTGGGAGATACGCAGTATTTT
abundance: NA; j_gene: TRBJ2-3; d_gene: TRBD1; v_gene: TRBV5-6; CDR3aa: CASSGQTGSGSDTQYF; CDR3nt: TGTGCCAGCAGCGGCCAGACAGGGAGTGGGTCAGATACGCAGTATTTT
abundance: NA; j_gene: TRBJ2-7; d_gene: NA; v_gene: TRBV29-1; CDR3aa: CSVGAGRLSYEQYF; CDR3nt: TGCAGCGTGGGGGCTGGGCGCCTCTCCTACGAGCAGTACTTC
abundance: NA; j_gene: TRBJ2-1; d_gene: TRBD2; v_gene: TRBV20-1; CDR3aa: CSARLLRGAYNEQFF; CDR3nt: TGCAGTGCTAGGCTCCTGCGGGGGGCCTACAATGAGCAGTTCTTC
abundance: NA; j_gene: TRBJ2-5; d_gene: NA; v_gene: TRBV20-1; CDR3aa: CSAQKGGTQYF; CDR3nt: TGCAGTGCCCAGAAGGGGGGAACCCAGTACTTC
abundance: NA; j_gene: TRBJ2-5; d_gene: TRBD1; v_gene: TRBV7-6; CDR3aa: CASSLVGGLVETQYF; CDR3nt: TGTGCCAGCAGCTTAGTAGGGGGCCTGGTGGAGACCCAGTACTTC
abundance: NA; j_gene: TRBJ2-5; d_gene: NA; v_gene: TRBV5-1; CDR3aa: CASSYGTEGETQYF; CDR3nt: TGCGCCAGCAGCTACGGGACCGAAGGGGAGACCCAGTACTTC
abundance: NA; j_gene: TRBJ2-3; d_gene: NA; v_gene: TRBV28; CDR3aa: CASSWGLGTSTDTQYF; CDR3nt: TGTGCCAGCAGTTGGGGGTTGGGGACGAGCACAGATACGCAGTATTTT
abundance: few; j_gene: TRBJ2-7; d_gene: TRBD1; v_gene: TRBV29-1; CDR3aa: CSVVNRGTREQYF; CDR3nt: TGCAGCGTTGTTAACAGGGGAACGCGGGAGCAGTACTTC
abundance: NA; j_gene: TRBJ2-5; d_gene: TRBD1; v_gene: TRBV5-1; CDR3aa: CASSGQGAPETQYF; CDR3nt: TGCGCCAGCAGCGGACAGGGCGCCCCAGAGACCCAGTACTTC
abundance: NA; j_gene: TRBJ2-7; d_gene: NA; v_gene: TRBV6-1; CDR3aa: CASIPGRGGPGEQYF; CDR3nt: TGTGCCAGCATCCCTGGGCGTGGGGGCCCGGGGGAGCAGTACTTC
abundance: NA; j_gene: TRBJ1-3; d_gene: NA; v_gene: TRBV5-4; CDR3aa: CASSLGGAGNTIYF; CDR3nt: TGTGCCAGCAGCTTGGGGGGCGCTGGAAACACCATATATTTT
abundance: NA; j_gene: TRBJ2-2; d_gene: TRBD1; v_gene: TRBV7-8; CDR3aa: CASSLGTVTGELFF; CDR3nt: TGTGCCAGCAGCCTAGGGACAGTCACCGGGGAGCTGTTTTTT
abundance: few; j_gene: TRBJ2-1; d_gene: TRBD1; v_gene: TRBV15; CDR3aa: CATSQRTGVRNEQFF; CDR3nt: TGTGCCACCAGCCAACGGACAGGGGTCCGCAATGAGCAGTTCTTC
abundance: NA; j_gene: TRBJ2-1; d_gene: NA; v_gene: TRBV20-1; CDR3aa: CSARDRDGHHNEQFF; CDR3nt: TGCAGTGCTAGAGACCGGGACGGGCACCACAATGAGCAGTTCTTC
abundance: NA; j_gene: TRBJ1-2; d_gene: TRBD1; v_gene: TRBV5-6; CDR3aa: CASSTPRTGTNYGYTF; CDR3nt: TGTGCCAGCAGCACCCCTCGGACAGGGACGAACTATGGCTACACCTTC
abundance: once; j_gene: TRBJ2-1; d_gene: NA; v_gene: TRBV5-1; CDR3aa: CASSLEGGRDEQFF; CDR3nt: TGCGCCAGCAGCTTGGAGGGGGGCCGCGATGAGCAGTTCTTC
abundance: NA; j_gene: TRBJ2-2; d_gene: NA; v_gene: TRBV7-9; CDR3aa: CASSSTAMNTGELFF; CDR3nt: TGTGCCAGCAGCTCGACAGCTATGAACACCGGGGAGCTGTTTTTT
abundance: few; j_gene: TRBJ1-1; d_gene: TRBD1; v_gene: TRBV29-1; CDR3aa: CSVTGGTEAFF; CDR3nt: TGCAGCGTAACAGGGGGAACTGAAGCTTTCTTT
abundance: few; j_gene: TRBJ2-7; d_gene: TRBD1; v_gene: TRBV30; CDR3aa: CAWNSGGNYEQYF; CDR3nt: TGTGCCTGGAATTCAGGGGGTAATTACGAGCAGTACTTC
abundance: NA; j_gene: TRBJ2-7; d_gene: NA; v_gene: TRBV5-1; CDR3aa: CASSYIQGSSEQYF; CDR3nt: TGCGCCAGCAGCTATATCCAGGGGTCCTCCGAGCAGTACTTC
abundance: NA; j_gene: TRBJ2-1; d_gene: NA; v_gene: TRBV5-1; CDR3aa: CASSLNGEPYNEQFF; CDR3nt: TGCGCCAGCAGCTTGAACGGGGAACCCTACAATGAGCAGTTCTTC
abundance: few; j_gene: TRBJ2-1; d_gene: TRBD2; v_gene: TRBV7-9; CDR3aa: CASSRLAGEYNEQFF; CDR3nt: TGTGCCAGCAGCCGACTAGCGGGGGAATACAATGAGCAGTTCTTC
abundance: few; j_gene: TRBJ2-5; d_gene: NA; v_gene: TRBV12-3/TRBV12-4; CDR3aa: CASSFSLREETQYF; CDR3nt: TGTGCCAGCAGTTTCAGCCTCAGGGAAGAGACCCAGTACTTC
abundance: NA; j_gene: TRBJ2-1; d_gene: NA; v_gene: TRBV20-1; CDR3aa: CSASSLTQGQGIYNEQFF; CDR3nt: TGCAGTGCTAGCTCCTTAACCCAAGGGCAGGGAATTTACAATGAGCAGTTCTTC
abundance: NA; j_gene: TRBJ1-3; d_gene: NA; v_gene: TRBV5-6; CDR3aa: CASNLRGNSGNTIYF; CDR3nt: TGTGCCAGCAACTTGAGGGGTAACTCTGGAAACACCATATATTTT
abundance: NA; j_gene: TRBJ1-2; d_gene: NA; v_gene: TRBV3-1; CDR3aa: CASSHLYKNYGYTF; CDR3nt: TGTGCCAGCAGCCACCTATACAAGAACTATGGCTACACCTTC